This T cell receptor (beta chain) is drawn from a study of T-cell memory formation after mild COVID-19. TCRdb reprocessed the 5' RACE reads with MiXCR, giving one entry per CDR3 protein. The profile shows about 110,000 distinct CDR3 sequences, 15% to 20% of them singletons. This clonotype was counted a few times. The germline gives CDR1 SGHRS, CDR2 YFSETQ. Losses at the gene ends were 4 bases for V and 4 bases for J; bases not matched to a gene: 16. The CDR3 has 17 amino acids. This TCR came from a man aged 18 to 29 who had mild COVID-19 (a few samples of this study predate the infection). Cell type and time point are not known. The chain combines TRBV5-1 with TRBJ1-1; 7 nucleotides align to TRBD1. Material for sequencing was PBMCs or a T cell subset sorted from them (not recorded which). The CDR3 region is CASSPGGTGVGGTEAFF. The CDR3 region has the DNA TGCGCCAGCAGCCCGGGAGGTACAGGGGTAGGAGGCACTGAAGCTTTCTTT.